This T cell receptor beta chain appears in the sequencing data of a study of neoadjuvant nivolumab and ipilimumab in lung cancer. The table came from immunoSEQ multiplex PCR; TCRdb's copy has only in-frame clones and leaves some out. The profile shows tens of thousands of clones, under 85% of them singletons. Germline CDR1 is SEHNR and CDR2 is FQNEAQ (reference sequence). Trimming removed 7 bases at V and 3 bases at J, with 13 bases between. The CDR3 sequence is 14 residues long. Study results and limitations: From pretherapy to surgery, tumor richness and clonality rose with dual therapy. Pathologic regression was not significantly tied to TCR clonality.

A note on this clone: Its antigen is undetermined.

V and J are TRBV7-9 and TRBJ1-3; D remains unclear. This receptor was taken from an adult with non-small cell lung cancer. The material sequenced was tumor tissue, taken after neoadjuvant nivolumab, alone or with ipilimumab, at or shortly before surgery. The CDR3 region has the DNA TGTGCCAGCATGGAGGGAGCGGATGGAAACACCATATATTTT. Translated, it gives CASMEGADGNTIYF.